What follows describes a single T cell receptor (beta chain). This clonotype was seen ten or more times. Its antigen is currently not known. No base qualities exist here, and no much larger clone lies one base off it. The data were obtained in a study of regulatory T cells in long-lasting Graves disease (dated by TCRdb to 2020 to 2023). In terms of the full investigation: Newly diagnosed Graves' disease patients had taken antithyroid drugs for less than 3 months. A total of roughly 35 samples underwent TCR sequencing: about 13 from persistent and about 20 from newly diagnosed Graves' disease patients. The study was conducted in China and was registered as a clinical trial. This study used TCR sequencing and RNA sequencing of peripheral blood to compare persistent Graves' disease patients against newly diagnosed Graves' disease patients. Results the study describes overall, beyond this receptor: Only the TCR beta chain was sequenced and analyzed. The small sample size was acknowledged by the authors as a limitation that may reduce accuracy. Compared with newly diagnosed patients, persistent Graves' disease patients had lower TCR Shannon entropy and fewer highly expanded clones, which suggests clonal expansion. The study examined only peripheral blood because the primary lesion, thyroid tissue, could not be accessed. More public clonotypes were shared among persistent patients (over 2,500) than among newly diagnosed patients (966). TRBV28, TRBJ1-2 and TRBJ2-5 were preferentially used in persistent disease, while TRBV20-1 and TRBJ2-1 were favored in newly diagnosed disease.

Libraries were prepared through multiplex PCR. TCRdb names Illumina HiSeq 4000 as the instrument used. iRepertoire HTBI primers and Arm-PCR amplification of CDR3 regions were used to construct TCR beta libraries. PCR products were gel purified before sequencing. In the source study's methods: Gene usage analysis of CDR3 amino acid clonotypes used the approximately 62 TRBV and more than 13 TRBJ segments found across samples. COPE and FqMerger were used to merge the filtered high-quality paired reads into contigs. BLAST was used to align contigs to the IMGT TRBV, TRBD and TRBJ reference genes, and CDR3 was defined following IMGT. Any clonotype with a frequency above 0.1% was counted as a highly expanded clone. Shannon entropy served as the measure of repertoire diversity, while the Gini coefficient captured V-J evenness. Public clonotypes were defined as clonotypes shared by more than one individual. TCRdb's own reprocessing of the public reads used fastp at Q25 and MiXCR and kept productive beta chains. Each CDR3 protein gets just one entry, which takes the most common genes and DNA from the rows behind it. These V and J calls derive from TCRdb rather than the authors' analysis. The sample table contains 450,000 to 700,000 distinct CDR3 sequences; only one count was recorded for roughly 13% of them. 8.5% to 10% of the sample is taken by the ten largest.

The germline ends are 4 bases apart after V is trimmed by 2 bases and J by 0 bases. The CDR3 runs 14 amino acids, cysteine and phenylalanine included. Just CDR3 DNA is preserved here, 42 bases in frame from base 1. The meaning of the sample's time point label: newly diagnosed GD, antithyroid drugs for less than 3 months. For both TCR sequencing and RNA sequencing, RNA was extracted from PBMCs using TRIzol. Graves' disease was diagnosed according to American Thyroid Association guidelines. The patients came from an endocrinology department in Xi'an, China. Each patient gave approximately 9 milliliters of peripheral blood, collected in an EDTA anticoagulant tube. Ficoll Paque Plus density gradient separation was used to isolate PBMCs, and no further T cell sorting was performed. An Agilent 2100 Bioanalyzer and agarose gel were used to assess RNA quality, and a NanoDrop 2000 was used to measure RNA concentration.

The sample also formed part of further work on T cells in Graves' hyperthyroidism and ophthalmopathy. As that second paper reports: Stable Graves' hyperthyroidism was defined as no progression to ophthalmopathy during 18 months of follow-up. Hyperthyroidism patients were newly diagnosed, with disease duration under 2 months, and aged 18 to 65 years. Exclusion was applied to patients with uncontrolled infections, other autoimmune diseases, pregnancy or lactation. Clinical symptoms, serum thyroxine and TRAb, thyroid ultrasound, and orbital computed tomography formed the basis for the diagnoses. The TCR CDR3 was subjected to a first round of RT-PCR using the HTBI primer set and the Qiagen OneStep RT-PCR kit. Most expanded thyroid clonotypes (frequency above 0.001) were also found in blood, which suggests that blood repertoires may mirror thyroid immune responses. In cross-validation, a model built on a 13 V-J signature told ophthalmopathy apart from stable hyperthyroidism with roughly 87% sensitivity and roughly 81% specificity, and in testing the same model reached 80%/75%. In validation, progression to ophthalmopathy was predicted by the model with approximately 67% sensitivity and around 75% specificity, a median of around 5.9 months before onset. TCR V-J signatures able to tell the groups apart were searched for in a discovery cohort of more than 90 patients, of whom roughly 42 had Graves' ophthalmopathy and about 60 had stable Graves' hyperthyroidism. Prospective prediction of ophthalmopathy was tested in an independent validation cohort of 18 to 20 hyperthyroidism patients and some 17 patients who later progressed to ophthalmopathy. The 100 or so discovery patients were randomly divided into training and test sets at a 7:3 ratio. Thyroid tissue and blood T-cell repertoires from six Graves' hyperthyroidism patients were also compared in the study. Once sampling was done, hyperthyroidism patients were given methimazole at a starting dose of 30 mg daily, whereas ophthalmopathy patients were given high-dose intravenous methylprednisolone. Libraries were constructed in a second round of multiplex PCR, after which size selection and purification were performed. Libraries were sequenced paired-end with 100 bp reads on an Illumina HiSeq2000. SOAPnuke was used to process the raw data, with reads discarded if the reads contained adapters or uncalled bases, had a mean Phred below 15, or lacked an exact constant-primer or identifier match. COPE v1.2.5 was used to merge the high-quality paired reads, and each unique nucleotide sequence was defined as a clonotype. MiTCR v1.1 was used to align the clonotypes against IMGT TRBV, TRBD and TRBJ reference segments. Analysis was restricted to V-J combinations with a frequency above 0.0001, which covered about 99% of repertoires. The TCS score was defined as F50 (clonal expansion) divided by E x V (chaos), with BLOSUM62-based TCRdist calculated between CDR3 peptides within each V-J. Welch's t-statistics and random forest reduced 500 to 550 V-J features to 13, which were used in a naive Bayes classifier (R e1071). No statistical method was used to set the sample size in advance, and investigators knew the group allocation. The paper reports TCR Vbeta CDR3 sequencing of 130 to 150 peripheral blood samples: under 45 ophthalmopathy, over 70 hyperthyroidism and around 17 progressor patients.

The chain was built from TRBV12-3 or TRBV12-4 and TRBJ2-2; the D gene is not confidently resolved. The source was peripheral blood mononuclear cells (PBMCs), collected at new diagnosis, from a patient treated with antithyroid drugs. This TCR was recovered from a man aged 25 to 45 with Graves disease. Donor details come from another sample of the same person, matched by shared clones. The nucleotide sequence reads as follows: TGTGCCAGCAGTTTACTAGCGAACACCGGGGAGCTGTTTTTT. The translation is CASSLLANTGELFF.